The T cell receptor (beta chain) described here comes from a study of blood T cell repertoires in COVID-19. Per the original methods: By means of reference gene primer amplification, nucleated cell counts were estimated. This table comes from immunoSEQ multiplex PCR, and its TCRdb copy is limited to in-frame clones, with some not included. Clone size and V and J calls were adopted from that table, with D and trimming inferred from the DNA. The repertoire includes more than 150,000 clones, over 70% of them detected once, and about 15% sits in the top ten. Allocation to cohorts depended on clinical history reported by the participants. Germline-derived CDR1 and CDR2 are SGDLS and YYNGEE. The CDR3 loop spans 15 amino acids. V lost 3 bases and J lost 7; bases outside the gene matches: 5.

This chain links TRBV9 with TRBJ2-4, with 12 bases identical to TRBD2. This receptor was obtained from a man aged 60 to 75 who had been exposed to COVID-19. Sequenced sample: PBMCs or T cells enriched from blood (not recorded which). The chain's CDR3 is CASSAAGTSGNIQYF. CDR3 bases: TGTGCCAGCAGCGCGGCCGGGACTAGCGGGAACATTCAGTACTTC.